This T cell receptor (beta chain) was captured by sequencing in a study of cytomegalovirus exposure and HLA in healthy donors. Here immunoSEQ multiplex PCR was the method, and the copy in TCRdb shows in-frame clones only, minus some. Here the sample spans over 200,000 clones, around 87% being singletons. On this clone itself: Its antigen is still unknown.

Germline CDR1 is SNHLY and CDR2 is FYNNEI. CDR3 length equals 14 residues. V trimming: 5 bases; J trimming: 5 bases; junction bases outside the gene matches: 6. Findings and caveats of the study: First-cohort TCR clusters were later found to tend to co-occur in the roughly 120 validation repertoires. In vitro assays verified that three CMV-associated chains recognized CMV antigens specifically. Among TCR beta chains, those listed as cytomegalovirus-associated numbered fewer than 200.

The chain recombines TRBV2 with TRBJ1-1; 9 bases are shared with TRBD1. This TCR derives from a woman aged 18-35 years in good health and CMV-seropositive. Sequenced: PBMCs. The CDR3 sequence is CASSRQGVGTEAFF. In DNA, the CDR3 is TGTGCCAGCAGTAGACAGGGGGTCGGGACTGAAGCTTTCTTT.